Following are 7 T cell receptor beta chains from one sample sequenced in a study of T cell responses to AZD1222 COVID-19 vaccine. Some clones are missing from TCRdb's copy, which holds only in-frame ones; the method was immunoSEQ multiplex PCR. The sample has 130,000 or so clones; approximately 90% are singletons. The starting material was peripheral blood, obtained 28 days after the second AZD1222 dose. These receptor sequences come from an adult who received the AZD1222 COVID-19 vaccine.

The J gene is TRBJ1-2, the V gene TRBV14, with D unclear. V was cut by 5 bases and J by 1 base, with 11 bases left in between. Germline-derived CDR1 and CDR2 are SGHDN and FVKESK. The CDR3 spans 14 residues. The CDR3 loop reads CASSSGPNNYGYTF. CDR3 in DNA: TGTGCCAGCAGCTCCGGGCCCAATAACTATGGCTACACCTTC.

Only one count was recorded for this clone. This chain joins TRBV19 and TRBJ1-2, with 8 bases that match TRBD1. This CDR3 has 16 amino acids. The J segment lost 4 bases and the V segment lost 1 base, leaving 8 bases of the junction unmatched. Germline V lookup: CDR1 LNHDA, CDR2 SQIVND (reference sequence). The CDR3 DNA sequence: TGTGCCAGTAGTATAGGATCGACAGGGGAGGCCTATGGCTACACCTTC. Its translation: CASSIGSTGEAYGYTF.

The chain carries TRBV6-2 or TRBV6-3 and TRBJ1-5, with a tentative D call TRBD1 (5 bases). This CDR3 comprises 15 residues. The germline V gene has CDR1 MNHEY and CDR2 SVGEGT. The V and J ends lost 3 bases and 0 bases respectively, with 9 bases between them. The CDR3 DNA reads TGTGCCAGCAGTTATGACAGACCTAGCAATCAGCCCCAGCATTTT. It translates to CASSYDRPSNQPQHF.

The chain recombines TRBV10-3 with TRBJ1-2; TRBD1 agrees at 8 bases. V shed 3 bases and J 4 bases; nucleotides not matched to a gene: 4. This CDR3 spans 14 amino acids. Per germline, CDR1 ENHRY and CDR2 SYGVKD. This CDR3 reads CAISDLRGLYGYTF. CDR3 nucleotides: TGTGCCATCAGTGATCTCAGGGGGCTCTATGGCTACACCTTC.

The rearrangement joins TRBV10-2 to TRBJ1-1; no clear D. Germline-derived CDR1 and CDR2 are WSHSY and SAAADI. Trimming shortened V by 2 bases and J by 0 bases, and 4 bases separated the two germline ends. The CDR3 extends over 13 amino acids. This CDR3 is CASSEGLNTEAFF. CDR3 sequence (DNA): TGCGCCAGCAGTGAGGGGTTGAACACTGAAGCTTTCTTT.

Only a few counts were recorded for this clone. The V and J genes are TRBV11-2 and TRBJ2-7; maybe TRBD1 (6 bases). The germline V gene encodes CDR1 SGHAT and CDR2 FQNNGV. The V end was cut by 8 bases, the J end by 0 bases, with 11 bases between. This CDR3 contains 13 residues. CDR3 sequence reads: CASQGLSSYEQYF. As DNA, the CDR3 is TGTGCCAGCCAGGGGCTAAGCTCCTACGAGCAGTACTTC. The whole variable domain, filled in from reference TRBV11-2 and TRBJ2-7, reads EAGVAQSPRYKIIEKRQSVAFWCNPISGHATLYWYQQILGQGPKLLIQFQNNGVVDDSQLPKDRFSAERLKGVDSTLKIQPAKLEDSAVYLCASQGLSSYEQYFGPGTRLTVT.

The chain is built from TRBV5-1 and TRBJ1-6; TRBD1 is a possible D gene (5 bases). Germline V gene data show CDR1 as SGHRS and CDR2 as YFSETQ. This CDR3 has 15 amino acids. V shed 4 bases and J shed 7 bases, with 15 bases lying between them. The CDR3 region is CASSRGAGLNSPLHF. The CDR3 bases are TGCGCCAGCAGCCGGGGCGCAGGGCTAAATTCACCCCTCCACTTT.